This T cell receptor beta chain was documented in a study of blood T cell repertoires in COVID-19. Study information: Donors in the United States, Italy and Spain gave samples during acute or convalescent COVID-19. T cells, B-cell-depleted T cells, or PBMCs provided the cDNA or gDNA that served as material.

The CDR3 runs to 16 residues. Trimming took 4 bases from V and 1 from J; bases not matched to a gene: 4. From germline, CDR1 is LNHDA and CDR2 SQIVND (reference sequence). Authors' analysis steps: It was from reference gene primer amplification that nucleated cell counts were estimated. Clones were read by immunoSEQ multiplex PCR, and TCRdb kept only the in-frame ones, dropping some. The V and J calls and clone size are taken from that table; D and trimming were inferred from the DNA. This sample has a few hundred thousand clones; 70% to 85% occur once, and the top ten carry 0.87%. Seattle cases were enrolled at active infection and followed longitudinally.

The sample taken for sequencing was peripheral blood. This sequence was found in a human donor with COVID-19, enrolled during active disease. The donor label of this sample is uncertain. The J gene is TRBJ1-5, the V gene TRBV19, with 10 bases aligning to TRBD1. The CDR3 protein is CASSTTGGGSNQPQHF. The CDR3 coding sequence is TGTGCCAGTAGTACGACAGGGGGCGGGAGCAATCAGCCCCAGCATTTT.